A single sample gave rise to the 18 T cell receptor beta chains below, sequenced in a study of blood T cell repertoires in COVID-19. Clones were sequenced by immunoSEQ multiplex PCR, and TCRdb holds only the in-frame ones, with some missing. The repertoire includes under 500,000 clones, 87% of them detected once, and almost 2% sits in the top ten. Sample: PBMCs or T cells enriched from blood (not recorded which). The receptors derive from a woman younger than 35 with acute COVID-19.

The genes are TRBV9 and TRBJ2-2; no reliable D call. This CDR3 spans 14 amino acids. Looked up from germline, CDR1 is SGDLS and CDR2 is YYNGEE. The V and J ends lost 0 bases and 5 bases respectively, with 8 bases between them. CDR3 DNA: TGTGCCAGCAGCGTAGCTCCGGGTACCGGGGAGCTGTTTTTT. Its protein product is CASSVAPGTGELFF.

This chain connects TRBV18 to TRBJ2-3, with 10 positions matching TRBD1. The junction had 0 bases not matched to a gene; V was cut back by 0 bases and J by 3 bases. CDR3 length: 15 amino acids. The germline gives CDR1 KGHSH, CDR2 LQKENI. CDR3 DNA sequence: TGTGCCAGCTCACCACCGGGACAGGGGACAGATACGCAGTATTTT. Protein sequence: CASSPPGQGTDTQYF.

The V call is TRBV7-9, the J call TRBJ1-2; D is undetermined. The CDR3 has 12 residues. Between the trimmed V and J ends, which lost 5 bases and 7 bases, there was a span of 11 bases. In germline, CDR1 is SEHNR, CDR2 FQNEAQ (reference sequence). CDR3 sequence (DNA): TGTGCCAGCAGCCAACCCCTCGGTGGCTACACCTTC. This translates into CASSQPLGGYTF.

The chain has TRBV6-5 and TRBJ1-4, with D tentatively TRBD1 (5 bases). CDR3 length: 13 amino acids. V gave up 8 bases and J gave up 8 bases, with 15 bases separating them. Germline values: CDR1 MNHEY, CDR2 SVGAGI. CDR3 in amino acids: CASGGTPGEKLFF. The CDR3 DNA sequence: TGTGCCAGCGGCGGGACGCCGGGAGAAAAACTGTTTTTT.

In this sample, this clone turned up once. The CDR3 bases are TGTGCCAGCAGGGACACCTTAAACATTCAGTACTTC. Protein sequence: CASRDTLNIQYF. V usage is TRBV2 and J usage is TRBJ2-4, with D perhaps TRBD1 (5 bases). The ends were cut back, 6 bases at V and 6 bases at J, with 9 bases in the middle. The CDR3 is made up of 12 amino acids. The V gene's germline CDR1 is SNHLY and CDR2 FYNNEI.

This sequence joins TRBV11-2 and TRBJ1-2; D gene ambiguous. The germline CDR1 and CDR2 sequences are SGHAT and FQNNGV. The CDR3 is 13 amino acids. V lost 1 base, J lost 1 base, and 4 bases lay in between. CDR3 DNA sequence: TGTGCCAGCAGCTTAGGCAGTAACTATGGCTACACCTTC. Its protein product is CASSLGSNYGYTF.

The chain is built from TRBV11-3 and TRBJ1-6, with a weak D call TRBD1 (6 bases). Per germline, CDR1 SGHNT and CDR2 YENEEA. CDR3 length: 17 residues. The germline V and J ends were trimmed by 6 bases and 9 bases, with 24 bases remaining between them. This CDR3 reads CASRPKRPGTRASPLHF. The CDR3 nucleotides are TGTGCCAGCAGACCTAAAAGGCCCGGGACAAGAGCTTCACCCCTCCACTTT. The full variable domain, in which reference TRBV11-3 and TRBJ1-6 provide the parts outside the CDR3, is EAGVVQSPRYKIIEKKQPVAFWCNPISGHNTLYWYLQNLGQGPELLIRYENEEAVDDSQLPKDRFSAERLKGVDSTLKIQPAELGDSAVYLCASRPKRPGTRASPLHFGNGTRLTVT.

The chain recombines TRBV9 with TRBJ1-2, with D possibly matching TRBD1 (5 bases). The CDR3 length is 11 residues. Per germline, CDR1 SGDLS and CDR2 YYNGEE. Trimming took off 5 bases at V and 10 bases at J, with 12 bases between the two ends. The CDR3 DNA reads TGTGCCAGCAGGTCGGGGGTCTACTACACCTTC. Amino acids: CASRSGVYYTF.

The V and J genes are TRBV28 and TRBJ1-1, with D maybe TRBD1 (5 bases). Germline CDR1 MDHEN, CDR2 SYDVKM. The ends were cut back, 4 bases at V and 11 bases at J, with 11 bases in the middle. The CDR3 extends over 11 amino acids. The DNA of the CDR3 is TGTGCCAGCAGTTATCCAGGGTTTGCTTTCTTT. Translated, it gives CASSYPGFAFF.

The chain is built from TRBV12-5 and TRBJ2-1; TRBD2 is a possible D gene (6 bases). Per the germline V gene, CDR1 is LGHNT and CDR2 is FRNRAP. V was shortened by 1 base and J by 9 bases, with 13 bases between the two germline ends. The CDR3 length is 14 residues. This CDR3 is CASGLDKGGIEQFF. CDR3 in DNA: TGTGCTAGTGGTTTGGACAAAGGAGGGATTGAGCAGTTCTTC.

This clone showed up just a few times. The CDR3 protein is CASSLGLYNEQFF. CDR3 DNA: TGTGCCAGCAGCTTAGGGCTCTACAATGAGCAGTTCTTC. The chain is built from TRBV7-8 and TRBJ2-1; no reliable D call. Germline CDR1 reads SGHVS; CDR2 reads FQNEAQ. V lost 1 base and J lost 3, with 4 bases in between. CDR3 length equals 13 residues.

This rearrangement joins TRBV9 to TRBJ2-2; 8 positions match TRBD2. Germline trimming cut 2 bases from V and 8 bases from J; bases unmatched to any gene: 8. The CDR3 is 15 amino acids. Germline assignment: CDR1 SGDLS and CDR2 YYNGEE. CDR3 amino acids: CASSVPPGLGGELFF. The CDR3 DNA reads TGTGCCAGCAGCGTTCCTCCGGGACTAGGGGGGGAGCTGTTTTTT.

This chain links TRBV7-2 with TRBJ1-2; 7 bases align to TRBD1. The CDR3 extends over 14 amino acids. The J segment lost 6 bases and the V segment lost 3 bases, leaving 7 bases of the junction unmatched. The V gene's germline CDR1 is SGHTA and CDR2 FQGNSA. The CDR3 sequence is CASSLETGVNGYTF. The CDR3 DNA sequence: TGTGCCAGCAGCTTGGAAACAGGGGTTAATGGCTACACCTTC.

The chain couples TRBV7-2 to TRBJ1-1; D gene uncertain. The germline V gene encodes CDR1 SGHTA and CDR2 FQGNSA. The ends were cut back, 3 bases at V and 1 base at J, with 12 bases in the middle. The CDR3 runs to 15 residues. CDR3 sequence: CASSFLGRANTEAFF. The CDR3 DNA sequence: TGTGCCAGCAGCTTTCTAGGGAGGGCGAACACTGAAGCTTTCTTT. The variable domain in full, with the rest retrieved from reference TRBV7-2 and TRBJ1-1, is GAGVSQSPSNKVTEKGKDVELRCDPISGHTALYWYRQSLGQGLEFLIYFQGNSAPDKSGLPSDRFSAERTGGSVSTLTIQRTQQEDSAVYLCASSFLGRANTEAFFGQGTRLTVV.

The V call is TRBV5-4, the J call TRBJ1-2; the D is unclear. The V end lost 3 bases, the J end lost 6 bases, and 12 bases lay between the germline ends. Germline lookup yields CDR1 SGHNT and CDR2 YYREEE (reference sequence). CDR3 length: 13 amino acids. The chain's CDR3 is CASSSSAGNGYTF. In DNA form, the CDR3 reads TGTGCCAGCAGCTCCTCGGCAGGAAATGGCTACACCTTC.

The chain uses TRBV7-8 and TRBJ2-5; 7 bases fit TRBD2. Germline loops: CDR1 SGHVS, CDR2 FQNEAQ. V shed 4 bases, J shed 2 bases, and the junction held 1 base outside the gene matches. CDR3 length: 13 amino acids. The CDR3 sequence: CASSWGLQETQYF. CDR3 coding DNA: TGTGCCAGCAGCTGGGGACTACAAGAGACCCAGTACTTC.

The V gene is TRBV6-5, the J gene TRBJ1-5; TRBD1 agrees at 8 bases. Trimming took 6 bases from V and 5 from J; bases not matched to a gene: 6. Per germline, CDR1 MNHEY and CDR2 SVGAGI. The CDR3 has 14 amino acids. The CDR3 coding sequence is TGTGCCAGCAGCGGACAGGGTAGTTATCAGCCCCAGCATTTT. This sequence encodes CASSGQGSYQPQHF.

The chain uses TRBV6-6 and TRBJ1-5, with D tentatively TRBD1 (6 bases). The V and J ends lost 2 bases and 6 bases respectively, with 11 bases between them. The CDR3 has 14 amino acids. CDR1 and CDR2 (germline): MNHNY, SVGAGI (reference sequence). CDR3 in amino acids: CASSYGGIRQPQHF. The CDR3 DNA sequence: TGTGCCAGCAGTTACGGGGGCATCCGTCAGCCCCAGCATTTT.